A single sample is the source of the 6 T cell receptor beta chains below, sequenced in a study of T cells in Graves' hyperthyroidism and ophthalmopathy (dated by TCRdb to between 2018 and 2021). Libraries were built with multiplex PCR. These reads were obtained on an Illumina HiSeq 2000. TCR beta CDR3 regions were amplified from RNA transcripts. For the first round of RT-PCR on the TCR CDR3, the HTBI primer set was used together with the Qiagen OneStep RT-PCR kit. TCRdb trimmed the raw reads at Q25, called clones with MiXCR and kept productive beta chains. Every CDR3 protein is listed once, alongside the most common genes and DNA of its rows. In all, the sample holds about 740,000 distinct CDR3 sequences, and around 15% of those were seen once. The ten most abundant clones make up 10% to 13% of the sample. Sample: blood. The source is a woman between 18 and 30 years old with Graves' hyperthyroidism.

The V gene is TRBV19, the J gene TRBJ2-3; TRBD1 or TRBD2 may be the D gene (5 bases each). This CDR3 is 12 amino acids long. V dropped 2 bases and J dropped 8 bases, with 8 bases sitting between them. In germline, CDR1 is LNHDA, CDR2 SQIVND (reference sequence). The CDR3 DNA is TGTGCCAGTAGTATACAGGGAGCTACGCAGTATTTT. This codes for CASSIQGATQYF.

In its sample, this clonotype was seen many times. The CDR3 DNA is TGTGCCAGCAGCAATATTAATACGGCAGGGGGCTCGGCCGGGGAGCTGTTTTTT. The encoded protein is CASSNINTAGGSAGELFF. V usage is TRBV12-3 or TRBV12-4 and J usage is TRBJ2-2; 8 nucleotides match TRBD1. V dropped 6 bases and J dropped 6; count of bases not matched to a gene: 18. This CDR3 has 18 residues.

Only a few counts were recorded for this clonotype. V usage is TRBV19 and J usage is TRBJ1-1; the match to TRBD1 covers 10 bases. The length of the CDR3 is 17 residues. Trimming cost V 9 bases and J 0 bases; bases outside gene matches: 13. Per germline, CDR1 LNHDA and CDR2 SQIVND (reference sequence). The CDR3 DNA sequence: TGTGCCAGCCTATCGGGACAGGGGTCCCCCATGAACACTGAAGCTTTCTTT. Translation gives CASLSGQGSPMNTEAFF.

This clonotype was picked up many times. This chain joins TRBV7-2 and TRBJ1-2; 7 bases are a match to TRBD1. Germline lookup yields CDR1 SGHTA and CDR2 FQGNSA. This CDR3 is built from 13 residues. V shed 5 bases and J 4 bases; nucleotides not matched to a gene: 4. CDR3: CASSKGQAYGYTF. The CDR3 nucleotides are TGTGCCAGCAGCAAAGGACAGGCCTATGGCTACACCTTC.

A word on this clonotype: This sequence may be a read error, since a much larger clone differs from it by one base. The chain has TRBV11-3 and TRBJ2-4; D perhaps matches TRBD1 (6 bases). The CDR3 runs to 16 residues. Germline values: CDR1 SGHNT, CDR2 YENEEA. The CDR3 DNA is TGTGCCAGCAGTACAGGGACAACCCTAGCCAAAAACATTCAGTCCTTC. Protein: CASSTGTTLAKNIQSF.

This rearrangement joins TRBV7-3 to TRBJ2-3; D uncertain. In germline, CDR1 is SGHTA, CDR2 FQGTGA. The CDR3 consists of 14 residues. Between the trimmed V and J ends, which lost 5 bases and 1 base, there was a span of 10 bases. The CDR3 DNA follows: TGTGCCAGCAGCCCTGGATCCGGCACAGATACGCAGTATTTT. Translating gives CASSPGSGTDTQYF.